These T cell receptor beta chains were read from a single sample in a study of blood T cells in healthy people across ages. A single record per CDR3 protein comes from TCRdb applying MiXCR to the 5' RACE reads. The profile shows about 540,000 distinct CDR3 sequences, around 24% of them singletons. The sample also formed part of further work on T cells of mothers and their children.

Specimen: blood. The source of these receptors is a boy between 5 and 17 years old in good health. The CDR3 runs from the conserved cysteine through the conserved F or W. The order of the fields is J gene, D gene, V gene, clone size, CDR3 protein, CDR3 DNA. The D gene is left open where the match is weak. Size is omitted from some rows. Given values are once, few, many or a class for expanded clones.

TRBJ2-3 | . | TRBV29-1 | . | CSSYTDTQYF | TGCAGCTCCTACACAGATACGCAGTATTTT
TRBJ2-6 | TRBD2 | TRBV7-2 | few | CASNPGGASSGANVLTF | TGTGCCAGCAACCCGGGGGGAGCTTCCTCTGGGGCCAACGTCCTGACTTTC
TRBJ2-1 | TRBD2 | TRBV7-2 | few | CASSHTGLANYNEQFF | TGTGCCAGCAGCCATACGGGACTAGCGAACTACAATGAGCAGTTCTTC
TRBJ1-1 | . | TRBV7-8 | . | CASTLIRGGSTEAFF | TGTGCCAGCACCCTTATCAGGGGAGGTAGCACTGAAGCTTTCTTT
TRBJ2-5 | . | TRBV6-1 | . | CASSPGSPSETQYF | TGTGCCAGCAGTCCCGGTAGCCCATCGGAGACCCAGTACTTC
TRBJ2-7 | . | TRBV29-1 | few | CSVLTGSYEQYF | TGCAGCGTCCTGACCGGTTCCTACGAGCAGTACTTC
TRBJ2-7 | . | TRBV15 | few | CATDTGDIYEQYF | TGTGCCACCGACACCGGGGATATCTACGAGCAGTACTTC
TRBJ1-1 | . | TRBV19 | . | CASTETGLNTEAFF | TGTGCCAGTACTGAGACAGGCCTGAACACTGAAGCTTTCTTT
TRBJ2-3 | TRBD1 | TRBV9 | . | CASSVQQGLLTDTQYF | TGTGCCAGCAGCGTCCAACAGGGGCTACTCACAGATACGCAGTATTTT
TRBJ2-3 | . | TRBV20-1 | few | CSALYGGRTDTQYF | TGCAGTGCCCTTTACGGGGGGCGCACAGATACGCAGTATTTT
TRBJ1-3 | TRBD1 | TRBV7-2 | . | CASSLQGAYSGNTIYF | TGTGCCAGCAGTCTTCAGGGGGCATACTCTGGAAACACCATATATTTT
TRBJ2-3 | . | TRBV6-5 | once | CASSYVTTSTDTQYF | TGTGCCAGCAGTTACGTAACGACTAGCACAGATACGCAGTATTTT
TRBJ2-3 | . | TRBV4-3 | . | CASSQFSRDGGTDTQYF | TGCGCCAGCAGCCAATTTAGCAGGGATGGGGGCACAGATACGCAGTATTTT
TRBJ2-1 | . | TRBV4-1 | . | CASSRLFREGQFF | TGCGCCAGCAGCCGACTTTTTCGGGAAGGGCAGTTCTTC
TRBJ1-2 | . | TRBV5-1 | few | CASSLARDYGYTF | TGCGCCAGCAGCTTGGCCCGAGACTATGGCTACACCTTC
TRBJ2-5 | TRBD1 | TRBV7-8 | many | CASSLAWARGLGETQYF | TGTGCCAGCAGCTTAGCGTGGGCCAGGGGGCTCGGGGAGACCCAGTACTTC
TRBJ2-7 | TRBD2 | TRBV20-1 | once | CSARDGLAGGSYEQYF | TGCAGTGCTAGAGACGGACTAGCGGGGGGCTCCTACGAGCAGTACTTC
TRBJ1-3 | TRBD1 | TRBV7-2 | few | CASSLVNGQGAGNTIYF | TGTGCCAGCAGCTTAGTAAACGGACAGGGGGCCGGAAACACCATATATTTT
TRBJ2-5 | . | TRBV7-9 | . | CASSSKLVPLTQYF | TGTGCCAGCAGCTCGAAATTAGTCCCCCTGACCCAGTACTTC
TRBJ2-4 | . | TRBV27 | few | CASQRGVGKRGKNIQYF | TGTGCCAGCCAGAGGGGGGTAGGGAAACGGGGCAAAAACATTCAGTACTTC
TRBJ2-5 | TRBD2 | TRBV7-9 | few | CASSPGLAQGEQYF | TGTGCCAGCAGCCCCGGACTAGCGCAGGGGGAGCAGTACTTC
TRBJ2-7 | TRBD2 | TRBV6-5 | few | CASSYFASGGYEQYF | TGTGCCAGCAGTTACTTTGCTAGCGGGGGCTACGAGCAGTACTTC
TRBJ2-2 | TRBD2 | TRBV12-3/TRBV12-4 | . | CASSYSGGADTGELFF | TGTGCCAGCAGTTATAGCGGGGGGGCTGATACCGGGGAGCTGTTTTTT
TRBJ2-1 | . | TRBV14 | few | CASTPVGINNEQFF | TGTGCCAGCACCCCGGTCGGTATCAACAATGAGCAGTTCTTC
TRBJ1-2 | . | TRBV6-6 | . | CASSSGADSGYTF | TGTGCCAGCAGCTCCGGGGCAGACTCCGGCTACACCTTC
TRBJ2-5 | TRBD1 | TRBV18 | . | CTSSPTGWTGRTQYF | TGTACCAGCTCACCTACAGGATGGACAGGACGTACCCAGTACTTC
TRBJ2-1 | . | TRBV20-1 | few | CSARTRDRPYNEQFF | TGCAGTGCTAGAACCCGGGACCGGCCCTACAATGAGCAGTTCTTC
TRBJ1-1 | TRBD1 | TRBV27 | once | CASSNRGKAEAFF | TGTGCCAGCAGTAACAGGGGGAAGGCTGAAGCTTTCTTT
TRBJ2-7 | . | TRBV4-3 | few | CASSQAPSYEQYF | TGCGCCAGCAGCCAGGCCCCCTCCTACGAGCAGTACTTC
TRBJ1-2 | . | TRBV6-2/TRBV6-3 | . | CASRTGGHENYGYTF | TGTGCCAGCCGGACCGGGGGACATGAGAACTATGGCTACACCTTC
TRBJ1-1 | . | TRBV24-1 | few | CATSEGAYTEAFF | TGTGCCACCAGCGAGGGCGCCTACACTGAAGCTTTCTTT
TRBJ1-5 | . | TRBV15 | few | CATSRVGSQPQHF | TGTGCCACCAGCAGAGTGGGAAGTCAGCCCCAGCATTTT
TRBJ2-7 | . | TRBV25-1 | few | CASSNRDTTYEQYF | TGTGCCAGCAGTAACCGGGACACCACCTACGAGCAGTACTTC
TRBJ1-4 | . | TRBV28 | few | CASSQNKETNEKLFF | TGTGCCAGTTCCCAGAATAAGGAAACTAATGAAAAACTGTTTTTT
TRBJ2-1 | TRBD2 | TRBV7-3 | . | CVSSPPSGKQFF | TGTGTCAGCAGCCCGCCTAGCGGTAAGCAGTTCTTC
TRBJ2-3 | . | TRBV29-1 | few | CSVSRLLPDTQYF | TGCAGCGTATCTAGGCTCCTGCCAGATACGCAGTATTTT
TRBJ1-1 | . | TRBV28 | once | CASSSRSWEVEAFF | TGTGCCAGCAGTTCTAGGAGCTGGGAAGTTGAAGCTTTCTTT
TRBJ2-1 | . | TRBV2 | few | CATSRGGPNEQFF | TGTGCCACCTCCCGGGGCGGACCCAATGAGCAGTTCTTC
TRBJ2-3 | TRBD1 | TRBV4-2 | few | CASSQDYGQGEYF | TGTGCCAGCAGCCAAGATTATGGCCAGGGGGAGTATTTT
TRBJ2-5 | . | TRBV5-6 | . | CASSPGPLGKTQYF | TGTGCCAGCAGCCCGGGCCCCTTGGGGAAGACCCAGTACTTC
TRBJ2-7 | . | TRBV5-1 | few | CASSSTGTHSYEQYF | TGCGCCAGCAGCTCAACCGGGACGCATAGCTACGAGCAGTACTTC
TRBJ2-1 | . | TRBV20-1 | . | CSASHNEQFF | TGCAGTGCTAGTCACAATGAGCAGTTCTTC
TRBJ1-1 | TRBD1 | TRBV5-1 | . | CASSLGTGFEAFF | TGCGCCAGCAGCTTGGGGACAGGGTTTGAAGCTTTCTTT
TRBJ2-7 | TRBD2 | TRBV7-2 | . | CASSARLDSSGRNYEQYF | TGTGCCAGCAGCGCCCGCCTGGATTCTAGCGGGAGGAACTACGAGCAGTACTTC
TRBJ1-2 | . | TRBV20-1 | few | CSARGLDGGYGYTF | TGCAGTGCTAGAGGATTAGATGGCGGCTATGGCTACACCTTC